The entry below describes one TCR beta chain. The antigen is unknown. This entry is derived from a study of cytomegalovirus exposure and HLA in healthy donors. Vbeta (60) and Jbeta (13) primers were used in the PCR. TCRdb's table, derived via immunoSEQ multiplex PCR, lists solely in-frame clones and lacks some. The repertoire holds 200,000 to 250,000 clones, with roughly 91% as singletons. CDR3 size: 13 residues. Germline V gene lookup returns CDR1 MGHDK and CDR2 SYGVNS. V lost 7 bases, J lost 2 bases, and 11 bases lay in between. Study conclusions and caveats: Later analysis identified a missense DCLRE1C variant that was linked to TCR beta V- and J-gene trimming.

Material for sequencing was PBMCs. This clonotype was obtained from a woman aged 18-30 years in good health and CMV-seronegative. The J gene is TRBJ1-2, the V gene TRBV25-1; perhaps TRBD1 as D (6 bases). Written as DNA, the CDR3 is TGTGCCAGCAAATCAGGACAGAACTATGGCTACACCTTC. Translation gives CASKSGQNYGYTF.